The next 6 T cell receptor beta chains were all read from a single sample in a study of T cells in localized non-small cell lung cancer. TCRdb's copy holds only in-frame clones and misses some; the assay was immunoSEQ multiplex PCR. This sample carries a few thousand clones, roughly 27% of them seen once, and the ten largest clones take approximately 8.8%. The sequencing here drew on lung tumor tissue, taken before any cancer treatment. These receptors were collected from a female donor older than 55 with stage I lung adenocarcinoma.

The chain has TRBV6-8 and TRBJ1-1; maybe TRBD1 (5 bases). Per germline, CDR1 MNHGY and CDR2 SAAAGT. This CDR3 is 16 amino acids long. The V gene lost 9 bases and the J gene lost 6 bases, with 26 bases spanning the gap. The CDR3 region is CASGGGSKGKSAEAFF. In DNA, the CDR3 is TGTGCCAGTGGCGGCGGTAGCAAGGGGAAGTCCGCTGAAGCTTTCTTT.

V and J are TRBV6-1 and TRBJ2-7; the match to TRBD1 covers 10 bases. The CDR3 runs 17 residues. CDR1 and CDR2 (germline): MNHNS, SASEGT. V shed 1 base and J 2 bases; nucleotides not matched to a gene: 8. The DNA of the CDR3 is TGTGCCAGCAGTGAAGTCATTGGGACAGGGGTTGCCTACGAGCAGTACTTC. It yields the protein CASSEVIGTGVAYEQYF.

The chain has TRBV11-3 and TRBJ2-2, with D uncertain. In germline, CDR1 is SGHNT, CDR2 YENEEA. With 3 bases removed from V and 0 bases from J, the gap between germline ends came to 8 bases. The CDR3 runs to 15 residues. The CDR3 DNA follows: TGTGCCAGCAGCTTGGGAACCTCGAACACCGGGGAGCTGTTTTTT. The encoded protein is CASSLGTSNTGELFF.

The genes are TRBV28 and TRBJ2-7; D is unclear. Trimming stripped 4 bases from V and 3 bases from J, with 7 bases between. The CDR3 has 12 residues. Germline-derived CDR1 and CDR2 are MDHEN and SYDVKM. Written as DNA, the CDR3 is TGTGCCAGCAGTTCAGGAATCTACGAGCAGTACTTC. This codes for CASSSGIYEQYF.

The chain joins TRBV2 to TRBJ2-5; no firm D call. This CDR3 has 14 residues. V was trimmed by 5 bases and J by 4 bases, leaving 14 bases between them. Germline V lookup: CDR1 SNHLY, CDR2 FYNNEI. The CDR3 here is CASSLRATRETQYF. The CDR3 coding sequence is TGTGCCAGCAGTTTACGGGCCACAAGAGAGACCCAGTACTTC.

The V and J genes are TRBV28 and TRBJ1-2; D uncertain. This CDR3 region has 15 residues. Germline CDR1 is MDHEN and CDR2 is SYDVKM. V gave up 3 bases and J gave up 8 bases, with 19 bases separating them. CDR3 coding DNA: TGTGCCAGCAGTTTCCTGGACGGGCGACATCGGGGCTACACCTTC. Translated, it gives CASSFLDGRHRGYTF.